This T cell receptor beta chain stems from a study of blood T cells in healthy people across ages. There are many counts of this clonotype. Total RNA extraction produced at least 6 micrograms (per sample) for the study. For the second PCR, which ran for 7 to 11 cycles, a sample-barcoded 5' primer and a J-beta primer mix were used. Using its own MiXCR run on the 5' RACE reads, TCRdb lists one record per CDR3 protein. The table records about a million distinct CDR3 sequences, roughly 48% of them present only once. This TCR was recovered from a young man in good health. Sequenced input: blood.

CDR3 region: CASSYTYEQYF. In nucleotides, the CDR3 is TGTGCCAGCAGTTATACCTACGAGCAGTACTTC. The rearrangement links TRBV6-6 to TRBJ2-7; D gene uncertain. V lost 3 bases to trimming and J lost 2 bases, with 2 bases between them. The CDR3 extends over 11 amino acids. Germline V gene lookup returns CDR1 MNHNY and CDR2 SVGAGI (reference sequence).